Listed below are T cell receptor beta chains from one sample, sequenced in a study of blood T cell repertoires in COVID-19. Libraries were prepared by immunoSEQ multiplex PCR; TCRdb keeps only in-frame clonotypes and omits some of them. The sample lists roughly 280,000 clones; around 87% were seen once. The sample taken for sequencing was PBMCs or T cells enriched from blood (not recorded which). Every receptor here comes from a young woman who had recovered from COVID-19. Both conserved end residues are part of each CDR3. The D gene is left open where the match is weak. A row's size may be missing; if present it is once, few, many or a size class.

clone_size: once; d_call: NA; v_call: TRBV27; j_call: TRBJ1-1; cdr3_aa: CASSRGGNTEAFF; cdr3_nt: TGTGCCAGCAGCCGGGGTGGAAACACTGAAGCTTTCTTT
clone_size: NA; d_call: NA; v_call: TRBV7-9; j_call: TRBJ1-4; cdr3_aa: CASSPGTTNEKLFF; cdr3_nt: TGTGCCAGCAGCCCCGGGACAACTAATGAAAAACTGTTTTTT
clone_size: NA; d_call: TRBD1; v_call: TRBV5-6; j_call: TRBJ2-3; cdr3_aa: CASSRGQGADTQYF; cdr3_nt: TGTGCCAGCAGTCGGGGACAGGGTGCAGATACGCAGTATTTT
clone_size: NA; d_call: TRBD1; v_call: TRBV11-2; j_call: TRBJ2-6; cdr3_aa: CASSTDRGLVANVLTF; cdr3_nt: TGTGCCAGCAGCACCGACAGGGGGTTAGTGGCCAACGTCCTGACTTTC
clone_size: NA; d_call: NA; v_call: TRBV29-1; j_call: TRBJ2-1; cdr3_aa: CSAHRGRSEQFF; cdr3_nt: TGCAGCGCCCATCGGGGGAGGTCTGAGCAGTTCTTC
clone_size: once; d_call: TRBD2; v_call: TRBV28; j_call: TRBJ2-2; cdr3_aa: CASRPRGSSGAANTGELFF; cdr3_nt: TGTGCCAGCAGACCAAGGGGGAGTAGCGGGGCCGCGAACACCGGGGAGCTGTTTTTT
clone_size: few; d_call: TRBD1; v_call: TRBV5-1; j_call: TRBJ1-1; cdr3_aa: CASSSLDRGDEAFF; cdr3_nt: TGCGCCAGCAGCTCCCTAGACAGGGGAGATGAAGCTTTCTTT
clone_size: NA; d_call: TRBD1; v_call: TRBV11-2; j_call: TRBJ1-1; cdr3_aa: CASSSDRATEAFF; cdr3_nt: TGTGCCAGCAGCTCTGACAGGGCCACTGAAGCTTTCTTT
clone_size: once; d_call: TRBD1; v_call: TRBV6-5; j_call: TRBJ1-1; cdr3_aa: CASSLQGAAEFGAFF; cdr3_nt: TGTGCCAGCAGCCTACAGGGGGCGGCGGAATTCGGAGCTTTCTTT
clone_size: NA; d_call: TRBD1; v_call: TRBV9; j_call: TRBJ2-7; cdr3_aa: CASSPYGQGTSYEQYF; cdr3_nt: TGTGCCAGCAGCCCTTATGGACAGGGGACGTCCTACGAGCAGTACTTC
clone_size: NA; d_call: NA; v_call: TRBV12-3/TRBV12-4; j_call: TRBJ2-1; cdr3_aa: CASSLIRGRVFF; cdr3_nt: TGTGCCAGCAGTTTAATTAGGGGCAGGGTTTTCTTC
clone_size: NA; d_call: NA; v_call: TRBV28; j_call: TRBJ1-3; cdr3_aa: CASSFTQGMGNTIYF; cdr3_nt: TGTGCCAGCAGTTTCACCCAGGGAATGGGAAACACCATATATTTT
clone_size: NA; d_call: NA; v_call: TRBV11-1; j_call: TRBJ2-4; cdr3_aa: CASSPGDRRRENIQYF; cdr3_nt: TGTGCCAGCAGCCCGGGGGACAGACGACGGGAAAACATTCAGTACTTC
clone_size: NA; d_call: NA; v_call: TRBV6-5; j_call: TRBJ1-1; cdr3_aa: CASSRGGREAFF; cdr3_nt: TGTGCCAGCAGCCGCGGAGGGAGGGAAGCTTTCTTT